This T cell receptor (beta chain) appears in the sequencing data of a study of blood T cells in healthy people across ages. Then a second PCR, running about 6 to 12 cycles, was carried out with a sample-barcoded 5' primer and a J-beta primer mix. MiXCR, applied by TCRdb to the 5' RACE reads, yields one record per CDR3 protein. This table holds about 670,000 distinct CDR3 sequences, 40% to 65% found once. Drawing of peripheral blood yielded about 9.8 milliliters from each donor. There are many counts of this clonotype. Its target is not known. Broader study findings: What prevented conclusive comparison of naive and antigen-experienced cells was that PBMCs were unsorted. A roughly linear fall in TCR beta diversity per million T cells was seen with increasing age.

The CDR3 totals 12 residues. V was trimmed by 6 bases and J by 5 bases, leaving 11 bases between them. Germline CDR1 and CDR2: SGHRS and YFSETQ. The clonotype comes from a woman older than 75 in good health. The J gene is TRBJ2-5, the V gene TRBV5-1; D is ambiguous. The sample comprised blood. The CDR3 here is CASTVESETQYF. DNA for the CDR3: TGCGCCAGCACCGTTGAGTCGGAGACCCAGTACTTC. Variable domain in full (rest from reference TRBV5-1 and TRBJ2-5): KAGVTQTPRYLIKTRGQQVTLSCSPISGHRSVSWYQQTPGQGLQFLFEYFSETQRNKGNFPGRFSGRQFSNSRSEMNVSTLELGDSALYLCASTVESETQYFGPGTRLLVL.